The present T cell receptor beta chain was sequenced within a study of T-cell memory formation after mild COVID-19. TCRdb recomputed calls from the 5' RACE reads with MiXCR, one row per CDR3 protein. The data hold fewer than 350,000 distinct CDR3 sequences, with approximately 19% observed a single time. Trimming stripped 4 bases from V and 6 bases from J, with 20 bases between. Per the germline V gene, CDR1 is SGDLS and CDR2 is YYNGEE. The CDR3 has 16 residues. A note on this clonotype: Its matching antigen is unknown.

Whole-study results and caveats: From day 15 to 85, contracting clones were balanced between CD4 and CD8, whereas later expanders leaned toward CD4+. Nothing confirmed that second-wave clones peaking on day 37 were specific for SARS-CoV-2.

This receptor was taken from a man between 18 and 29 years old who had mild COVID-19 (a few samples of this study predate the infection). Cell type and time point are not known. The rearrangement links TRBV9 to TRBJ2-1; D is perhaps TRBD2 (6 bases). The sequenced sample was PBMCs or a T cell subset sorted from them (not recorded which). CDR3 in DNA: TGTGCCAGCAGCCCGTCCGGGACTTATTCGTCCAATGAGCAGTTCTTC. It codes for CASSPSGTYSSNEQFF.